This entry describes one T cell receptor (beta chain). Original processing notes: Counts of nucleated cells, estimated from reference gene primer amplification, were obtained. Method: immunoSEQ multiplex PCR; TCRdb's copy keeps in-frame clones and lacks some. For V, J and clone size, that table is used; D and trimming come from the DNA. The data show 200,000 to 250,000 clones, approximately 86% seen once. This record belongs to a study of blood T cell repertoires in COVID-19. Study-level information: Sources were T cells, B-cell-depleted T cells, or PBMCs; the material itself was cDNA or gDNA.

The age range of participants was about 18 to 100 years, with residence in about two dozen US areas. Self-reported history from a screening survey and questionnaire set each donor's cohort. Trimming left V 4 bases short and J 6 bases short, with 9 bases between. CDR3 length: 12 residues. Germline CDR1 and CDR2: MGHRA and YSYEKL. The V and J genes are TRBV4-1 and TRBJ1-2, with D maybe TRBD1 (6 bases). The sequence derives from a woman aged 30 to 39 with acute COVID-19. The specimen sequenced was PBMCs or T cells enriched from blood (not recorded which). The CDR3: CASSLDRNGYTF. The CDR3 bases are TGCGCCAGCAGCCTCGACAGGAATGGCTACACCTTC.